Below, one TCR beta chain is given with its context. The sample is drawn from a study of lymphopenia after photon versus proton radiotherapy. This table comes from immunoSEQ multiplex PCR, and its TCRdb copy is limited to in-frame clones, with some not included. The table includes more than 11,000 clones, approximately 83% detected once. CDR1 is SGHDN, CDR2 FVKESK, per germline. V lost 4 bases and J lost 8, with 17 bases in between. The CDR3 sequence is 14 residues long. The V call is TRBV14, the J call TRBJ1-2, with D hard to call. The sequence came from a man aged 50-60 years with gastric cancer. The source material was peripheral blood, sampled from a patient treated with photon-based radiotherapy. CDR3 sequence reads: CASSPAGPRGGYTF. The CDR3, as DNA: TGTGCCAGCAGCCCTGCCGGGCCAAGAGGGGGCTACACCTTC.